Each of the 21 T cell receptor beta chains below was sequenced from the same sample in a study of CXCR3-negative and CXCR3-positive naive CD8 T cells. Carrying UMI labels, the TRB cDNA libraries were prepared through 5' RACE. TCRdb reanalyzed the 5' RACE reads, giving one entry per CDR3 protein sequence and no DNA. The sample table sets out tens of thousands of distinct CDR3 sequences. Input material: naive CXCR3- CD8+ T cells from blood. Subset reported: CD45RO-CCR7+CD27+CD95- naive CD8+ T cells lacking CXCR3 (TNR3-). The receptor set was obtained from a human donor in good health. Some clones in this sample may be carry-over from other donors' samples.

The CDR3 sequence: CATSRDRDSTSSYEQYF. V and J are TRBV15 and TRBJ2-7; TCRdb lists TRBD2, though no DNA is available to test this call. The germline V gene has CDR1 LNHNV and CDR2 YYDKDF (reference sequence). The CDR3 has 17 amino acids.

This sequence joins TRBV29-1 and TRBJ2-1; with no DNA, the TCRdb D assignment of TRBD2 cannot be verified. The CDR3 covers 17 residues. Germline V CDR1 and CDR2: SQVTM, ANQGSEA. CDR3 sequence: CSVGGLAGGHEYNEQFF.

This chain connects TRBV12-3 or TRBV12-4 to TRBJ1-2; TCRdb's D call of TRBD1 is untestable without DNA. The CDR3 runs 14 residues. The CDR3 here is CASSFSPGDYGYTF.

The V and J genes are TRBV7-3 and TRBJ2-7; the TRBD2 assignment by TCRdb is unverifiable without DNA. CDR3 size: 16 residues. Germline values: CDR1 SGHTA, CDR2 FQGTGA. Here the CDR3 reads CASSLWEREGSYEQYF.

The J gene is TRBJ2-5, the V gene TRBV29-1; TCRdb's D gene call, TRBD2, goes unchecked for lack of DNA. The V gene's germline CDR1 is SQVTM and CDR2 ANQGSEA. The CDR3 loop spans 13 amino acids. CDR3 in amino acids: CSATGTRLETQYF.

The chain links TRBV7-3 to TRBJ2-3. The length of the CDR3 is 15 residues. Germline CDR1 and CDR2: SGHTA and FQGTGA. The CDR3 region is CASSLAGASTDTQYF.

The chain uses TRBV29-1 and TRBJ1-2. The germline V gene has CDR1 SQVTM and CDR2 ANQGSEA. This CDR3 is built from 13 residues. This chain's CDR3 is CSVEFLDNYGYTF.

V usage is TRBV5-1 and J usage is TRBJ2-1; the D gene TCRdb calls, TRBD1, cannot be checked with no DNA. The CDR3 consists of 17 residues. Germline lookup yields CDR1 SGHRS and CDR2 YFSETQ. CDR3 sequence: CASSFEPDRVLRNEQFF.

The chain couples TRBV29-1 to TRBJ2-2. CDR1 is SQVTM, CDR2 ANQGSEA, per germline. CDR3 length equals 13 residues. CDR3 sequence: CSAEPRNTGELFF.

The chain joins TRBV5-1 to TRBJ2-7; TCRdb's D call of TRBD2 is untestable without DNA. The CDR3 sequence is 16 residues long. Germline V lookup: CDR1 SGHRS, CDR2 YFSETQ. The CDR3 spells CASSLVADTIPYEQYF.

The rearrangement joins TRBV7-8 to TRBJ1-1. CDR3 size: 13 residues. Germline V gene data show CDR1 as SGHVS and CDR2 as FQNEAQ. CDR3 loop: CASSSRSYTEAFF.

The J gene is TRBJ1-2, the V gene TRBV29-1; the D gene TCRdb calls, TRBD1, cannot be checked with no DNA. The CDR3 runs to 14 residues. In germline, CDR1 is SQVTM, CDR2 ANQGSEA. This CDR3 is CSVEMGGINYGYTF.

This chain uses TRBV29-1 with TRBJ2-7. The germline V gene encodes CDR1 SQVTM and CDR2 ANQGSEA. CDR3 length: 12 residues. CDR3 amino acids: CSISGRSYEQYF.

The J gene is TRBJ2-3, the V gene TRBV5-6. Germline values: CDR1 SGHDT, CDR2 YYEEEE. This CDR3 contains 13 residues. CDR3 loop: CASSLDGPDTQYF.

The chain recombines TRBV7-9 with TRBJ2-5; TCRdb picks TRBD2, but there is no DNA to check that call. This CDR3 contains 15 residues. Germline values: CDR1 SEHNR, CDR2 FQNEAQ (reference sequence). The CDR3 loop is CASSLLLGIGETQYF.

V gene TRBV29-1 combines with J gene TRBJ1-1; TCRdb selects TRBD1, and the lack of DNA leaves this call unchecked. Germline-derived CDR1 and CDR2 are SQVTM and ANQGSEA. The CDR3 contains 15 residues. CDR3 loop: CSVSGGFHMNTEAFF.

The V and J genes are TRBV29-1 and TRBJ2-7. The CDR3 runs to 12 residues. CDR1 is SQVTM and CDR2 is ANQGSEA in the germline V gene. CDR3 protein: CSATTGIYEQYF.

The V call is TRBV12-3 or TRBV12-4, the J call TRBJ2-5; lacking DNA, the TRBD2 call made by TCRdb goes unchecked. The CDR3 has 15 amino acids. CDR3: CASSTRLAIQETQYF.

This chain links TRBV20-1 with TRBJ2-7; the TCRdb call, TRBD1, lacks DNA for checking. Germline lookup yields CDR1 DFQATT and CDR2 SNEGSKA (reference sequence). The CDR3 is 13 amino acids. The CDR3 sequence is CSASPGGPYEQYF.

The chain carries TRBV7-8 and TRBJ1-2; there is no DNA to check the TCRdb D call of TRBD1. Per germline, CDR1 SGHVS and CDR2 FQNEAQ. This CDR3 has 18 amino acids. This CDR3 reads CASSGDPGQGARHYGYTF.

The chain joins TRBV6-5 to TRBJ2-7; TCRdb indicates TRBD1, and absent DNA this call remains unverified. The CDR3 runs to 14 residues. Germline-derived CDR1 and CDR2 are MNHEY and SVGAGI. The chain's CDR3 is CASSMGQGLYEQYF.